This T cell receptor beta chain was recovered during a study of OX40 agonist ivuxolimab in advanced cancers. Study background: With a range of roughly 20 to 85, age averaged about 58 years, and roughly 80% were male.

Clones were read by immunoSEQ multiplex PCR, and TCRdb kept only the in-frame ones, dropping some. The data show some 21,000 clones, 88% seen once. On this clone itself: Its antigen is not identified.

Study-level points and caveats: The study found that CD8+ T cells averaged more expanded clones than CD4+.

Specimen: CD4+ or CD8+ T cells sorted from blood, collected in a trial of the OX40 agonist ivuxolimab. The receptor comes from an adult with an advanced solid tumor such as melanoma, head and neck, liver or kidney cancer.

The CDR3 loop is CASSPGSGGAYTQYF. The CDR3 nucleotides read TGTGCCAGCAGCCCGGGGAGCGGGGGGGCGTATACGCAGTATTTT. This chain uses TRBV7-7 with TRBJ2-3; 10 positions match TRBD2. The CDR3 is 15 amino acids. V was pared by 5 bases and J by 7 bases, with 9 bases of the junction left unmatched. CDR1 SSHAT and CDR2 FNYEAQ come from the germline V gene (reference sequence).